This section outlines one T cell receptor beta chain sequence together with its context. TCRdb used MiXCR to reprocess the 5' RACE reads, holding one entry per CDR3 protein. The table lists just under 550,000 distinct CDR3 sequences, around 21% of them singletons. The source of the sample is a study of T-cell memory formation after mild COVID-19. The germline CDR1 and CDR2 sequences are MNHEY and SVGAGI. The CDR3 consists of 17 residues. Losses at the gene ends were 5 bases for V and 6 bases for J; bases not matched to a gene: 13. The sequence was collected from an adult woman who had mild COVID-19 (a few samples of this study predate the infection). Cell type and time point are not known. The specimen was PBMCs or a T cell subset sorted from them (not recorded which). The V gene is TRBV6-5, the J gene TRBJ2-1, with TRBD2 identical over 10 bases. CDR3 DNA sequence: TGTGCCAGCAGTCGCTTTTGGTCTAGCGGGAGTCTCAATGAGCAGTTCTTC. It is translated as CASSRFWSSGSLNEQFF.